The subject of this entry is one TCR beta chain. The CDR3 totals 19 residues. From germline, CDR1 is SGHRS and CDR2 YFSETQ. V dropped 0 bases and J dropped 0; count of bases not matched to a gene: 8. These data originate in a study of T cells after yellow fever vaccination. It was through 5'RACE template switching that TCR cDNA was made, with a universal primer site and UMIs added. A single record per CDR3 protein comes from TCRdb applying MiXCR to the 5' RACE reads. The sample comprises around 530,000 distinct CDR3 sequences, roughly a sixth of which are singletons, and approximately 15% rests with the top ten.

The chain uses TRBV5-1 and TRBJ2-3; 12 positions agree with TRBD2. The sequence was obtained from a man between 18 and 35 years old who received the YFV17D yellow fever vaccine. The sample consisted of PBMCs, taken around 5 days after the first yellow fever vaccination. This CDR3 reads CASSLALAGGLASTDTQYF. In nucleotides, the CDR3 is TGCGCCAGCAGCTTGGCACTAGCGGGGGGCCTTGCTAGCACAGATACGCAGTATTTT.